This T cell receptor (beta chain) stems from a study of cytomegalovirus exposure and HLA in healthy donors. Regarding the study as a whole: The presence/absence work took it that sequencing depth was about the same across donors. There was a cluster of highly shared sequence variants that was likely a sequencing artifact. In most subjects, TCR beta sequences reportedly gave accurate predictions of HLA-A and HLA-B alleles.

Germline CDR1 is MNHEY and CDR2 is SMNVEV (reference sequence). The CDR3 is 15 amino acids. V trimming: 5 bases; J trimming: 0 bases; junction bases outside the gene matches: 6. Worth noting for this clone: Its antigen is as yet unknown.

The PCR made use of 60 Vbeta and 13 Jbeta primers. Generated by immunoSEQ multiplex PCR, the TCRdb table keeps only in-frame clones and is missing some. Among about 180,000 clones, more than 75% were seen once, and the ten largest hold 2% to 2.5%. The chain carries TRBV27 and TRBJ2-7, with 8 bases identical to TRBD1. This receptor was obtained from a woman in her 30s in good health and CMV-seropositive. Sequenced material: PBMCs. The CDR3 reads CASSRTGMGSYEQYF. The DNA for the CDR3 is TGTGCCAGCAGTAGGACAGGGATGGGCTCCTACGAGCAGTACTTC.